This TCR beta chain was obtained from a study of T cell changes during pregnancy in multiple sclerosis. Here immunoSEQ multiplex PCR was the method, and the copy in TCRdb shows in-frame clones only, minus some. The sample carries about 85,000 clones, 80% to 95% recorded once. Unmatched junction bases numbered 13, after V lost 4 bases and J lost 3 bases. There are 18 residues in the CDR3. The germline gives CDR1 KGHSH, CDR2 LQKENI. The rearrangement links TRBV18 to TRBJ2-7; 12 bases line up with TRBD1. The specimen comprised peripheral blood, sampled in the first trimester of pregnancy. This TCR was sampled from a female donor with multiple sclerosis, enrolled in a pregnancy study. CDR3 nucleotides: TGTGCCAGCTCACGCACCGGGACAGGGGGCGCGCAACGCTACGAGCAGTACTTC. This encodes CASSRTGTGGAQRYEQYF.